The 24 T cell receptor beta chains below come from one sample, sequenced in a study of identical twins. TCRdb re-derived calls from the 5' RACE reads in MiXCR, one entry per CDR3 protein. The sample holds some 96,000 distinct CDR3 sequences, under 6.5% seen once. What was sequenced was memory T cells sorted from blood. Source of these receptors: a woman aged 45-60 years in good health.

This clonotype was counted at least ten times. The V call is TRBV5-6, the J call TRBJ2-3; TRBD1 matches at 8 bases. With 1 base clipped from V and 3 bases from J, the junction kept 7 bases outside the gene matches. Germline V lookup: CDR1 SGHDT, CDR2 YYEEEE. This CDR3 is built from 16 residues. CDR3 in DNA: TGTGCCAGCAGCTTGCGGACAGGGTTGAGAACAGATACGCAGTATTTT. It translates to CASSLRTGLRTDTQYF.

This clonotype was observed many times. The chain links TRBV20-1 to TRBJ2-5; 7 bases match TRBD2. This CDR3 is built from 15 residues. CDR1 is DFQATT and CDR2 is SNEGSKA in the germline V gene (reference sequence). V trimming: 0 bases; J trimming: 1 base; junction bases outside the gene matches: 5. CDR3 coding DNA: TGCAGTGCTAGAGACCCTGGGACTATCCAAGAGACCCAGTACTTC. As protein: CSARDPGTIQETQYF.

This clonotype was found many times. The V call is TRBV12-3 or TRBV12-4, the J call TRBJ2-5; no clear D. The V and J ends lost 9 bases and 5 bases respectively, with 19 bases between them. The CDR3 has 14 residues. The CDR3 nucleotides are TGTGCCAGTGGTGGTGAAGGAGCCCGTGAGACCCAGTACTTC. It specifies CASGGEGARETQYF.

Many counts were recorded for this clonotype. The chain uses TRBV28 and TRBJ2-3; TRBD1 matches 7 bases. Germline V lookup: CDR1 MDHEN, CDR2 SYDVKM. The CDR3 totals 15 residues. The V gene end was trimmed by 5 bases and the J gene end by 2 bases; junction bases not matched to a gene: 7. The CDR3 coding sequence is TGTGCCAGCAGTCCCCCGGGACAGTACACAGATACGCAGTATTTT. It specifies CASSPPGQYTDTQYF.

The sample holds many counts of this clonotype. This chain connects TRBV12-3 or TRBV12-4 to TRBJ2-7, with a possible D match to TRBD1 (5 bases). V shed 7 bases and J shed 7 bases, with 14 bases lying between them. CDR3 length equals 12 residues. Written as DNA, the CDR3 is TGTGCCAGCACCCTTGCAGGGCAAGAGCAGTACTTC. Encoded protein: CASTLAGQEQYF.

This clonotype was recorded at least ten times. This rearrangement joins TRBV28 to TRBJ2-1; 9 bases line up with TRBD1. CDR1 and CDR2 (germline): MDHEN, SYDVKM. The junction had 12 bases not matched to a gene; V was cut back by 6 bases and J by 9 bases. The length of the CDR3 is 15 residues. CDR3 sequence reads: CASSRDGTGSGEQFF. DNA for the CDR3: TGTGCCAGCAGCCGAGATGGGACAGGGAGTGGTGAGCAGTTCTTC. The whole variable domain, remainder taken from reference TRBV28 and TRBJ2-1, is DVKVTQSSRYLVKRTGEKVFLECVQDMDHENMFWYRQDPGLGLRLIYFSYDVKMKEKGDIPEGYSVSREKKERFSLILESASTNQTSMYLCASSRDGTGSGEQFFGPGTRLTVL.

This clonotype was seen at least ten times. The chain carries TRBV20-1 and TRBJ2-3; a possible D gene is TRBD2 (6 bases). The CDR3 sequence is 14 residues long. Trimming left V 3 bases short and J 4 bases short, with 14 bases between. The germline V gene encodes CDR1 DFQATT and CDR2 SNEGSKA (reference sequence). The CDR3 protein is CSASSWEDSDTQYF. Written as DNA, the CDR3 is TGCAGTGCTAGTTCGTGGGAGGACTCAGATACGCAGTATTTT.

This clonotype has a count of ten or more. This chain uses TRBV29-1 with TRBJ2-7, with D unresolved. Trimming stripped 5 bases from V and 5 bases from J, with 13 bases between. This CDR3 is 12 amino acids long. CDR1 SQVTM and CDR2 ANQGSEA come from the germline V gene. The CDR3 here is CSVLGLRDEQYF. The CDR3 coding sequence is TGCAGCGTTCTAGGGTTACGGGACGAGCAGTACTTC.

The chain employs TRBV3-1 and TRBJ2-1, with D possibly matching TRBD1 (6 bases). Germline V gives CDR1 LGHDT, CDR2 YNNKEL (reference sequence). V lost 2 bases to trimming and J lost 5 bases, with 13 bases between them. The CDR3 has 15 residues. The CDR3 reads CASSQFAGANNEQFF. The CDR3 DNA is TGTGCCAGCAGCCAATTCGCAGGGGCAAACAATGAGCAGTTCTTC.

This clonotype was seen a few times. The V gene is TRBV7-3, the J gene TRBJ1-6; tentatively, D is TRBD1 (5 bases). The CDR3 length is 13 residues. Germline loops: CDR1 SGHTA, CDR2 FQGTGA. Trimming shortened V by 5 bases and J by 10 bases, and 12 bases separated the two germline ends. CDR3 amino acids: CASSRAWGSPLHF. The CDR3 bases are TGTGCCAGCAGCCGTGCGTGGGGCTCACCCCTCCACTTT. The full variable domain, its missing parts supplied by reference TRBV7-3 and TRBJ1-6, is GAGVSQTPSNKVTEKGKYVELRCDPISGHTALYWYRQSLGQGPEFLIYFQGTGAADDSGLPNDRFFAVRPEGSVSTLKIQRTERGDSAVYLCASSRAWGSPLHFGNGTRLTVT.

Only a few counts were recorded for this clonotype. The chain recombines TRBV12-5 with TRBJ2-7, with TRBD1 matching 8 bases. The CDR3 has 14 amino acids. Germline-derived CDR1 and CDR2 are LGHNT and FRNRAP. After removal of 10 bases from V and 2 bases from J, the junction contained 10 bases not matched to a gene. CDR3 in DNA: TGTGCTACGCGCCAGGGGGCCCCTACCTACGAGCAGTACTTC. Translated: CATRQGAPTYEQYF.

This clonotype was detected ten times or more. The chain joins TRBV5-1 to TRBJ1-2; no reliable D call. V gave up 0 bases and J gave up 0 bases, with 6 bases separating them. This CDR3 has 14 residues. Germline loops: CDR1 SGHRS, CDR2 YFSETQ. This CDR3 is CASSLAQANYGYTF. The CDR3 bases are TGCGCCAGCAGCTTGGCCCAAGCTAACTATGGCTACACCTTC.

Regarding this clonotype: This may stem from a read error, because a much larger clone lies one nucleotide away. V is TRBV2 and J is TRBJ1-4, with unresolved D. With 2 bases removed from V and 10 bases from J, the gap between germline ends came to 8 bases. This CDR3 has 12 residues. Germline V gene lookup returns CDR1 SNHLY and CDR2 FYNNEI. The CDR3 loop reads CASSESFGKLFF. In DNA form, the CDR3 reads TGTGCCAGCAGTGAAAGTTTTGGAAAACTGTTTTTT.

This clonotype was recorded at least ten times. The chain joins TRBV7-9 to TRBJ2-1; the D is unclear. CDR3 size: 17 residues. CDR1 is SEHNR, CDR2 FQNEAQ, per germline (reference sequence). Trimming shortened V by 4 bases and J by 1 base, and 17 bases separated the two germline ends. The CDR3 region is CASSSSDLLTSYNEQFF. The CDR3 region has the DNA TGTGCCAGCAGCTCCTCGGACCTCCTTACTTCCTACAATGAGCAGTTCTTC.

This clonotype was seen a handful of times. The V gene is TRBV6-5, the J gene TRBJ2-7; D possibly matches TRBD1 or TRBD2 (5 bases each). CDR3 length: 15 residues. With 5 bases removed from V and 8 bases from J, the gap between germline ends came to 22 bases. The germline CDR1 and CDR2 sequences are MNHEY and SVGAGI. The CDR3 DNA is TGTGCCAGCAGTCCGGGACGGACCAGCGGAGCGAAGCAGTACTTC. Translated, it gives CASSPGRTSGAKQYF.

Ten or more counts support this clonotype. The chain joins TRBV5-1 to TRBJ2-2; D possibly corresponds to TRBD1 (6 bases). CDR3 length equals 16 residues. Germline V gives CDR1 SGHRS, CDR2 YFSETQ. V lost 4 bases to trimming and J lost 0 bases, with 13 bases between them. The CDR3 sequence: CASSIGQNTNTGELFF. DNA of the CDR3: TGCGCCAGCAGCATCGGACAGAACACGAACACCGGGGAGCTGTTTTTT.

This clonotype appeared many times. V is TRBV20-1 and J is TRBJ1-2; D perhaps matches TRBD1 (6 bases). The CDR3 is 13 residues long. Germline V gene sequence: CDR1 DFQATT, CDR2 SNEGSKA (reference sequence). Trimming took off 4 bases at V and 7 bases at J, with 16 bases between the two ends. CDR3 in amino acids: CSAKNRADTGYTF. In DNA form, the CDR3 reads TGCAGTGCTAAAAACAGGGCCGACACTGGCTACACCTTC.

The sample holds many counts of this clonotype. V gene TRBV20-1 combines with J gene TRBJ2-3; 10 positions agree with TRBD2. The CDR3 has 17 residues. The germline V gene has CDR1 DFQATT and CDR2 SNEGSKA (reference sequence). V shed 2 bases, J shed 4 bases, and the junction held 12 bases outside the gene matches. DNA for the CDR3: TGCAGTGCTAGATATCTGGGTAGCGGGAGGTCTTCAGATACGCAGTATTTT. This translates into CSARYLGSGRSSDTQYF.

This clonotype has ten or more counts. This sequence joins TRBV28 and TRBJ2-3; 9 positions agree with TRBD2. The V and J ends lost 4 bases and 2 bases, in that order; junction bases with no gene match: 10. The V gene's germline CDR1 is MDHEN and CDR2 SYDVKM. CDR3 length: 17 amino acids. The CDR3: CASSSPLRLADTDTQYF. The CDR3 region has the DNA TGTGCCAGCAGTTCCCCCTTGAGACTAGCGGACACAGATACGCAGTATTTT. Using reference TRBV28 and TRBJ2-3 for the parts outside the CDR3, the full variable domain is DVKVTQSSRYLVKRTGEKVFLECVQDMDHENMFWYRQDPGLGLRLIYFSYDVKMKEKGDIPEGYSVSREKKERFSLILESASTNQTSMYLCASSSPLRLADTDTQYFGPGTRLTVL.

This clonotype was observed at least ten times. V is TRBV12-3 or TRBV12-4 and J is TRBJ2-7; D remains unclear. Trimming pared 4 bases from V and 3 bases from J, leaving 16 bases between. The CDR3 consists of 15 residues. CDR3 loop: CASSSIWQGIYEQYF. The CDR3 DNA follows: TGTGCCAGCAGTTCTATCTGGCAAGGAATCTACGAGCAGTACTTC.

This clonotype has ten or more counts. V usage is TRBV20-1 and J usage is TRBJ2-5; D gene unclear. CDR1 and CDR2 (germline): DFQATT, SNEGSKA (reference sequence). The CDR3 runs to 13 residues. Trimming left V 1 base short and J 5 bases short, with 11 bases between. The CDR3 bases are TGCAGTGCTAGAGCCCCCGAACGGGAGACCCAGTACTTC. Its protein is CSARAPERETQYF.

This clonotype was observed a few times. This chain joins TRBV19 and TRBJ1-5, with 7 bases identical to TRBD1. The CDR3 is made up of 13 amino acids. Germline V gene lookup returns CDR1 LNHDA and CDR2 SQIVND (reference sequence). V lost 9 bases, J lost 4 bases, and 6 bases stayed unmatched. CDR3 sequence: CASRDSDNQPQHF. The DNA for the CDR3 is TGTGCCAGCCGGGACAGCGATAATCAGCCCCAGCATTTT.

This clonotype was seen repeatedly, ten times or more. The chain recombines TRBV5-1 with TRBJ2-5, with TRBD2 identical over 10 bases. Germline V CDR1 and CDR2: SGHRS, YFSETQ. V gave up 4 bases and J gave up 4 bases; unmatched junction bases: 7. The CDR3 covers 15 residues. Here the CDR3 DNA reads TGCGCCAGCAGCCGGACTAGCGGTGGGGGAGAGACCCAGTACTTC. It yields the protein CASSRTSGGGETQYF.

This clonotype has ten or more counts. The chain combines TRBV7-6 with TRBJ1-2; D perhaps matches TRBD1 (6 bases). The germline gives CDR1 SGHVS, CDR2 FNYEAQ. CDR3 size: 14 residues. Between the trimmed V and J ends, which lost 7 bases and 2 bases, there was a span of 14 bases. The DNA of the CDR3 is TGTGCCAGCAAAATGGCAGGGGACAACTATGGCTACACCTTC. Translated, it gives CASKMAGDNYGYTF. The whole variable domain, filled in from reference TRBV7-6 and TRBJ1-2, reads GAGVSQSPRYKVTKRGQDVALRCDPISGHVSLYWYRQALGQGPEFLTYFNYEAQQDKSGLPNDRFSAERPEGSISTLTIQRTEQRDSAMYRCASKMAGDNYGYTFGSGTRLTVV.